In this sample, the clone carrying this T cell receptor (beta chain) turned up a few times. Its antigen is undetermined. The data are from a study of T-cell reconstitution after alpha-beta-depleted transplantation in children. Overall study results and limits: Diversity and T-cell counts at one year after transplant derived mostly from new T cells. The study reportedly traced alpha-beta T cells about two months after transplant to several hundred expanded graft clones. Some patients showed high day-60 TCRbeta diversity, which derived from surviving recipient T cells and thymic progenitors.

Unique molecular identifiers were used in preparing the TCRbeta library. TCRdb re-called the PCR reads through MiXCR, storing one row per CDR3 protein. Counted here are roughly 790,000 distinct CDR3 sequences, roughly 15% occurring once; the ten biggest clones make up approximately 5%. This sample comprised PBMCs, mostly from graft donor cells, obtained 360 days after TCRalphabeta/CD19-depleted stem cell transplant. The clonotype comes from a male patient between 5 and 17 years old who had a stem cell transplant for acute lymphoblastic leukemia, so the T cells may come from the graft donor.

CDR3 nucleotides: TGTGCCAGCAGCTTAGTACCGGGACAGGATGCCTATGGCTACACCTTC. Amino acids: CASSLVPGQDAYGYTF. The chain uses TRBV7-9 and TRBJ1-2; 8 nucleotides agree with TRBD1. V gave up 1 base and J gave up 4 bases; unmatched junction bases: 8. Germline CDR1 and CDR2: SEHNR and FQNEAQ (reference sequence). CDR3 length equals 16 residues. Variable domain in full (rest from reference TRBV7-9 and TRBJ1-2): DTGVSQNPRHKITKRGQNVTFRCDPISEHNRLYWYRQTLGQGPEFLTYFQNEAQLEKSRLLSDRFSAERPKGSFSTLEIQRTEQGDSAMYLCASSLVPGQDAYGYTFGSGTRLTVV.